Below are 5 T cell receptor beta chains sequenced from a single sample in a study of blood T cell repertoires in COVID-19 (dated by TCRdb to 2020 to 2022). The library was obtained by the immunoSEQ multiplex PCR assay. TCRdb took over this immuneACCESS table, retaining in-frame rearrangements with V and J assigned. Such tables are incomplete; in checked studies, under half of the missing clones stem from an unresolved V gene, and the remainder is unexplained. The sample has under 450,000 clones on record, around 88% of them singletons. The ten largest clones represent 7% to 7.5% of the sample. Sequenced: peripheral blood. These receptors were collected from a woman aged 55-75 years with COVID-19, enrolled during active disease.

There are a few counts of this clone. CDR3 nucleotides: TGTGCCACCAGTGACCTTACTCGGGGAAATTCACCCCTCCACTTT. Encoded protein: CATSDLTRGNSPLHF. V usage is TRBV24-1 and J usage is TRBJ1-6; D call uncertain. Germline V gene data show CDR1 as KGHDR and CDR2 as SFDVKD. V gave up 4 bases and J gave up 7 bases, with 13 bases separating them. This CDR3 spans 15 amino acids.

The V and J genes are TRBV13 and TRBJ1-3; perhaps TRBD1 as D (6 bases). V was cut by 3 bases and J by 4 bases, with 13 bases left in between. CDR3 size: 15 residues. Germline CDR1 reads PRHDT; CDR2 reads FYEKMQ (reference sequence). This chain's CDR3 is CASSFYRASGNTIYF. The CDR3 region has the DNA TGTGCCAGCAGCTTCTACAGGGCGTCGGGAAACACCATATATTTT.

This clone was observed a single time. This chain joins TRBV11-1 and TRBJ2-3; no reliable D call. Germline CDR1 and CDR2: SGHAT and FQDESV (reference sequence). The CDR3 loop spans 16 amino acids. V was pared by 6 bases and J by 3 bases, with 19 bases between. The CDR3 loop reads CASSYRLQPQTDTQYF. The CDR3 DNA sequence: TGTGCCAGCAGTTACCGACTCCAGCCCCAAACAGATACGCAGTATTTT.

V and J are TRBV9 and TRBJ2-5; 8 bases fit TRBD1. This CDR3 has 15 residues. V trimming: 0 bases; J trimming: 4 bases; junction bases outside the gene matches: 5. Germline V CDR1 and CDR2: SGDLS, YYNGEE. Here the CDR3 DNA reads TGTGCCAGCAGCGTAGGGGCAGGGGGCTTAGAGACCCAGTACTTC. Its protein product is CASSVGAGGLETQYF. Looking up the rest from reference TRBV9 and TRBJ2-5 gives the full variable domain: DSGVTQTPKHLITATGQRVTLRCSPRSGDLSVYWYQQSLDQGLQFLIQYYNGEERAKGNILERFSAQQFPDLHSELNLSSLELGDSALYFCASSVGAGGLETQYFGPGTRLLVL.

The V gene is TRBV2, the J gene TRBJ1-2; the D is unclear. Trimming removed 0 bases at V and 9 bases at J, with 8 bases between. This CDR3 spans 12 amino acids. In germline, CDR1 is SNHLY, CDR2 FYNNEI. The CDR3 protein is CASSEARGRYTF. DNA of the CDR3: TGTGCCAGCAGTGAAGCGCGGGGTCGCTACACCTTC. Using reference TRBV2 and TRBJ1-2 for the parts outside the CDR3, the full variable domain is EPEVTQTPSHQVTQMGQEVILRCVPISNHLYFYWYRQILGQKVEFLVSFYNNEISEKSEIFDDQFSVERPDGSNFTLKIRSTKLEDSAMYFCASSEARGRYTFGSGTRLTVV.